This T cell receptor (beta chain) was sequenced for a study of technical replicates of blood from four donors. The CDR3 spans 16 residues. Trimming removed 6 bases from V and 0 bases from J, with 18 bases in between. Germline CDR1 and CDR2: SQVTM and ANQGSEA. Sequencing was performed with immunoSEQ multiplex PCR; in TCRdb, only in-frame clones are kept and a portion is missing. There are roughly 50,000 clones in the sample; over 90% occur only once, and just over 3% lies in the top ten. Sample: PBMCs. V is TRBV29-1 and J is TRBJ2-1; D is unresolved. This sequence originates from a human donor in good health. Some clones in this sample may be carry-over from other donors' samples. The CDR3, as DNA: TGCAGCGTCCGCTCGAGTATAGCAAGCTCCTACAATGAGCAGTTCTTC. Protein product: CSVRSSIASSYNEQFF.